These 27 T cell receptor gamma chains were all obtained from the same sample, sequenced in a study of γδ T cells in repeated Plasmodium falciparum infection. Flow sorting of PBMC yielded separate Vgamma9/Vdelta2+ and Vdelta2-negative gammadelta T cell populations for bulk repertoire analysis. TCRdb made new clone calls on the multiplex PCR reads using CATT. The top ten hold 33% of the sample, which has tens of thousands of gamma-chain clones, around 3% seen once. The sequencing input was gamma-delta T cells from blood. The receptors originated from a pool of human donors (malaria-infected and uninfected, not separated).

In this sample, this clone turned up many times. The protein held in TCRdb is that of a much larger clone and does not match this DNA's translation at residue 3, likely because of a read error; the protein shown is translated from the DNA. V gene TRGV9 combines with J gene TRGJP. This CDR3 is built from 17 residues. Germline CDR1 is GITISATS and CDR2 is ISYDGTV (reference sequence). CDR3 bases: TGTGCCTCGTGGGAGGTGCCGTTGGAGTTGGGCAAAAAAATCAAGGTATTT. The encoded protein is CASWEVPLELGKKIKVF.

The table lists this clone with many counts. The likely explanation is a read error, given a far larger clone one base away. This specimen includes other DNA sequences encoding the same CDR3. The chain employs TRGV9 and TRGJ1 or TRGJ2. The CDR3 consists of 10 residues. J lost 9 bases, V lost 10 bases, and 9 bases had no gene match. Per the germline V gene, CDR1 is GITISATS and CDR2 is ISYDGTV (reference sequence). CDR3 nucleotides: TGTGCCTTCAGGACCCCTAAGAAACTCTTT. This translates into CAFRTPKKLF.

With regard to this clone: TCRdb pairs this DNA with a much larger clone's protein that differs at residue 10, likely a read error; the protein shown was translated from the DNA. CDR3 nucleotides: TGTGCCTTGTGGGAGGTGTCGAATTATTGTAAGAAACTCTTT. Translation gives CALWEVSNYCKKLF. This chain links TRGV9 with TRGJ1 or TRGJ2. TCRdb records no J gene; here it was assigned by comparing the DNA to germline. The CDR3 spans 14 residues. Germline CDR1 and CDR2: GITISATS and ISYDGTV (reference sequence).

This clone was observed many times. The protein TCRdb lists belongs to a much larger clone and differs from this DNA's translation at residue 5, which points to a read error; the protein shown is made from the DNA. This sequence joins TRGV4 and TRGJ1 or TRGJ2. As TCRdb names no J gene, one was assigned here on the basis of a DNA match to germline. This CDR3 is built from 12 residues. Trimming cost V 5 bases and J 4 bases; bases outside gene matches: 5. CDR1 is EGSTGY and CDR2 is YDSYTSSV in the germline V gene. The CDR3 region has the DNA TGTGCCACCTGGGGTGGATATTATAAGAAACTCTTT. Translated: CATWGGYYKKLF.

In this sample, this clone turned up many times. A far larger clone lies a single base away; this is likely a read error. The same CDR3 is also encoded by other DNA sequences in this sample. The chain has TRGV4 and TRGJ1 or TRGJ2. The J gene is absent in TCRdb and was assigned here via DNA matching to germline. CDR1 and CDR2 from the germline V gene are EGSTGY and YDSYTSSV. The CDR3 is 14 residues long. CDR3 DNA sequence: TGTGCCACTTGGGATGGGCCTGGATATTATAAGAAACTCTTT. Protein sequence: CATWDGPGYYKKLF.

This clone was counted ten times or more. It differs at one base from a far larger clone, so likely a read error. V is TRGV8 and J is TRGJ1 or TRGJ2. Germline values: CDR1 VENAVY, CDR2 YDSYNSRV. V was clipped by 3 bases and J by 0 bases; unmatched bases: 2. The CDR3 totals 13 residues. Written as DNA, the CDR3 is TGTGCCACCTGGGATGCGAATTATTATAAGAAACTCTTT. This codes for CATWDANYYKKLF.

As regards this clone: TCRdb shows a much larger clone's protein in place of this DNA's translation, and the two differ at residue 11, likely through a read error; the protein shown is translated from the DNA. V gene assignment gives TRGV9, but the J gene was left uncalled. The germline V gene has CDR1 GITISATS and CDR2 ISYDGTV (reference sequence). The CDR3 is 13 residues long. As DNA, the CDR3 is TGTGCCTTGTGGGAGGTTCGAGGTTATAAGAGACTCTTT. As protein: CALWEVRGYKRLF.

A note on this clone: A read error likely explains why the TCRdb protein, taken from a much larger clone, differs from this DNA's translation at residue 5; the protein shown is translated from the DNA. V usage is TRGV9 and J usage is TRGJ1 or TRGJ2. TCRdb does not report a J gene; here it was assigned by matching the DNA to germline references. Germline values: CDR1 GITISATS, CDR2 ISYDGTV (reference sequence). The CDR3 extends over 17 amino acids. The CDR3 loop is CALWGVQGEGKYYKKLF. In DNA form, the CDR3 reads TGTGCCTTGTGGGGGGTGCAAGGGGAAGGAAAATATTATAAGAAACTCTTT.

This clone was recorded many times. The chain uses TRGV4 and TRGJP1. The germline CDR1 and CDR2 sequences are EGSTGY and YDSYTSSV. There are 16 residues in the CDR3. V lost 2 bases, J lost 4 bases, and 10 bases stayed unmatched. The CDR3 nucleotides are TGTGCCACCTGGGATGCGAGGGTCGGCACTGGTTGGTTCAAGATATTT. It yields the protein CATWDARVGTGWFKIF.

This clone was found many times. One base away lies a much larger clone, so this may be a sequencing read error. The chain uses TRGV3 and TRGJ1 or TRGJ2. Germline CDR1 is VTNTFY and CDR2 is YDVSTARD (reference sequence). The trim removed 3 bases at V and 4 bases at J, leaving 3 bases unmatched. CDR3 length equals 12 residues. The CDR3 loop reads CATWDVYYKKLF. CDR3 nucleotide sequence: TGTGCCACCTGGGACGTCTATTATAAGAAACTCTTT.

Ten or more counts support this clone. The sample has other DNA sequences that encode this CDR3 too. V gene TRGV2 combines with J gene TRGJP2. Per the germline V gene, CDR1 is EGSNGY and CDR2 is YDSYNSKV. J lost 2 bases, V lost 4 bases, and 7 bases had no gene match. CDR3 length: 15 amino acids. In nucleotides, the CDR3 is TGTGCCACCTGGGAGGTTTGGAGTAGTGATTGGATCAAGACGTTT. Translation: CATWEVWSSDWIKTF.

On this clone itself: For this DNA, TCRdb reports the protein of a much larger clone, which diverges at residue 3, most likely from a read error; the protein presented here is translated directly from the DNA. CDR3 amino acids: CATGELGKKIKVF. CDR3 sequence (DNA): TGTGCCACAGGGGAGTTGGGCAAAAAAATCAAGGTATTT. The chain combines TRGV9 with TRGJP. As TCRdb names no J gene, one was assigned here on the basis of a DNA match to germline. Germline V lookup: CDR1 GITISATS, CDR2 ISYDGTV (reference sequence). The CDR3 runs 13 residues. The V gene end was trimmed by 12 bases and the J gene end by 7 bases; junction bases not matched to a gene: 6.

In the case of this clone: The protein recorded in TCRdb matches a much larger clone and deviates from this DNA's translation at residue 15, suggesting a read error; the protein here is obtained by translating the DNA. This chain uses TRGV9 with TRGJP. The J gene comes from matching the DNA to germline here; TCRdb lacks it. The CDR3 spans 20 residues. Germline V lookup: CDR1 GITISATS, CDR2 ISYDGTV (reference sequence). The CDR3 loop is CALWEVPQEKQELGTKIKVF. The DNA for the CDR3 is TGTGCCTTGTGGGAGGTGCCGCAAGAAAAGCAAGAGTTGGGCACAAAAATCAAGGTATTT.

This clone is classed as medium-sized. The J gene is TRGJ1 or TRGJ2, the V gene TRGV5. The CDR3 has 15 amino acids. Germline loops: CDR1 VINAFY, CDR2 YDVSNSKD. The trim removed 0 bases at V and 4 bases at J, leaving 9 bases unmatched. The CDR3 DNA follows: TGTGCCACCTGGGACAGGCCGGGTGTGTATTATAAGAAACTCTTT. Protein sequence: CATWDRPGVYYKKLF.

This clone was detected many times. The chain links TRGV9 to TRGJ1 or TRGJ2. Germline V lookup: CDR1 GITISATS, CDR2 ISYDGTV (reference sequence). This CDR3 is 14 amino acids long. J lost 7 bases, V lost 2 bases, and 11 bases had no gene match. This CDR3 is CALWEAPYGYKKLF. In nucleotides, the CDR3 is TGTGCCTTGTGGGAGGCCCCCTACGGGTATAAGAAACTCTTT.

Worth noting for this clone: TCRdb assigns this DNA the protein of a much larger clone, which departs from its translation at residue 5; this likely reflects a read error, and the protein shown comes from translating the DNA. The J gene was not called, though the V gene is TRGV9. The CDR3 is made up of 11 amino acids. Germline assignment: CDR1 GITISATS and CDR2 ISYDGTV (reference sequence). The CDR3 sequence: CALWGVGVKLF. CDR3 DNA: TGTGCCTTGTGGGGGGTGGGGGTAAAACTCTTT.

This clone was recorded many times. The gene calls are TRGV9 and TRGJ1 or TRGJ2. V was clipped by 0 bases and J by 6 bases; unmatched bases: 8. Germline CDR1 is GITISATS and CDR2 is ISYDGTV (reference sequence). The CDR3 contains 14 residues. The chain's CDR3 is CALWEVRLCYKKLF. Written as DNA, the CDR3 is TGTGCCTTGTGGGAGGTGCGTCTTTGTTATAAGAAACTCTTT.

In the case of this clone: Translating this DNA gives a protein that differs at residue 10 from the TCRdb one, which belongs to a much larger clone; a read error is likely, and the protein shown is this translation. The rearrangement joins TRGV9 to TRGJ1 or TRGJ2. TCRdb records no J gene; here it was assigned by comparing the DNA to germline. J lost 11 bases, V lost 6 bases, and 19 bases had no gene match. The CDR3 spans 14 residues. In germline, CDR1 is GITISATS, CDR2 ISYDGTV (reference sequence). The CDR3 DNA follows: TGTGCCTTGTGGACCTTCTTAGGGGGACGTGAGAAACTCTTT. It codes for CALWTFLGGREKLF.

Concerning this clone itself: The protein given by TCRdb reflects a much larger clone and differs at residue 13 from this DNA's translation, likely from a read error; the protein shown is the DNA's translation. V usage is TRGV9 and J usage is TRGJP. Since TCRdb gives no J gene, matching the DNA to germline was used here to assign it. Germline values: CDR1 GITISATS, CDR2 ISYDGTV (reference sequence). This CDR3 spans 18 amino acids. CDR3 sequence (DNA): TGTGCCTTGTGGGAGGTGGGCTCTCAAGAGTTGGGCGAAAAAATCAAGGTATTT. It yields the protein CALWEVGSQELGEKIKVF.

There are many counts of this clone. TCRdb attributes to this sequence the protein of a much larger clone, which differs from the DNA translation at residue 3; a read error is likely, and the protein displayed is translated from the DNA. In DNA, the CDR3 is TGTGCCCCCTGGGATGGGCAGATTTATAAGAAACTCTTT. Residues: CAPWDGQIYKKLF. The chain joins TRGV4 to TRGJ1 or TRGJ2. There are 13 residues in the CDR3. Germline loops: CDR1 EGSTGY, CDR2 YDSYTSSV.

This clone was observed at least ten times. With a far larger clone one base away, a read error is the likely cause. Other DNA sequences in the sample encode the same CDR3. The V call is TRGV9, the J call TRGJ1 or TRGJ2. Germline-derived CDR1 and CDR2 are GITISATS and ISYDGTV (reference sequence). The CDR3 consists of 14 residues. The DNA for the CDR3 is TGTGCCTTGTGGGAGGTCCCCCATGGGGATAAGAAGCTCTTT. Translating it yields CALWEVPHGDKKLF.

In its sample, this clone was seen a few times. The protein given by TCRdb reflects a much larger clone and differs at residue 9 from this DNA's translation, likely from a read error; the protein shown is the DNA's translation. The rearrangement uses TRGV5 and TRGJP2. The J gene is absent in TCRdb and was assigned here via DNA matching to germline. Germline CDR1 VINAFY, CDR2 YDVSNSKD. There are 14 residues in the CDR3. In DNA form, the CDR3 reads TGTGCCACCTGGGACAAACGTAGTAATTGGATCAAGACGTTT. Protein sequence: CATWDKRSNWIKTF.

This clone showed up many times. The protein TCRdb lists belongs to a much larger clone and differs from this DNA's translation at residue 12, which points to a read error; the protein shown is made from the DNA. The chain is built from TRGV9 and TRGJP. The CDR3 length is 17 residues. Looked up from germline, CDR1 is GITISATS and CDR2 is ISYDGTV (reference sequence). The DNA for the CDR3 is TGTGCCTTGTGGGAGGTCCATCAAGAGTTGGGCGAAAAAATCAAGGTATTT. It codes for CALWEVHQELGEKIKVF.

This clone was found many times. TCRdb assigns this DNA the protein of a much larger clone, which departs from its translation at residue 19; this likely reflects a read error, and the protein shown comes from translating the DNA. The V gene is TRGV9, the J gene TRGJ1 or TRGJ2. In germline, CDR1 is GITISATS, CDR2 ISYDGTV (reference sequence). The CDR3 runs 25 residues. J gave up 3 bases and V 9 bases, and 47 bases lay outside the gene matches. CDR3 nucleotides: TGTGCCTTGGATTCTTTGCGGGGCTTGTTACCTTGTAATAAGTTCGAACATGGTACTTATTATAAGAAACTCTTT. Amino acid sequence: CALDSLRGLLPCNKFEHGTYYKKLF.

This clone was detected many times. TCRdb's entry gives the protein of a much larger clone, which mismatches this DNA's translation at residues 8 and 9, likely from a read error; the protein reported here is translated from the DNA. The J gene went uncalled, whereas the V gene is TRGV4. Germline CDR1 and CDR2: EGSTGY and YDSYTSSV. The CDR3 spans 11 residues. The CDR3 nucleotides read TGTGCCACCTGGGCTTATTATAGGGAACTCTTT. It translates to CATWAYYRELF.

Many counts were recorded for this clone. The protein held in TCRdb is that of a much larger clone and does not match this DNA's translation at residue 7, likely because of a read error; the protein shown is translated from the DNA. This chain uses TRGV4 with TRGJ1 or TRGJ2. The CDR3 is made up of 11 amino acids. CDR1 and CDR2 from the germline V gene are EGSTGY and YDSYTSSV. J gave up 11 bases and V 1 base, and 5 bases lay outside the gene matches. The CDR3 DNA reads TGTGCCACCTGGGATGGTTGCGAGAAACTCTTT. Translating gives CATWDGCEKLF.

This clone was seen many times. The protein held in TCRdb is that of a much larger clone and does not match this DNA's translation at residue 10, likely because of a read error; the protein shown is translated from the DNA. The CDR3 DNA reads as TGTGCCACCTGGGATGGGGCGAATTATTCTAAGAAACTCTTT. This gives the protein CATWDGANYSKKLF. V usage is TRGV4 and J usage is TRGJ1 or TRGJ2. In the absence of a J gene in TCRdb, the DNA was matched to germline to assign it here. This CDR3 is 14 amino acids long. Germline loops: CDR1 EGSTGY, CDR2 YDSYTSSV.